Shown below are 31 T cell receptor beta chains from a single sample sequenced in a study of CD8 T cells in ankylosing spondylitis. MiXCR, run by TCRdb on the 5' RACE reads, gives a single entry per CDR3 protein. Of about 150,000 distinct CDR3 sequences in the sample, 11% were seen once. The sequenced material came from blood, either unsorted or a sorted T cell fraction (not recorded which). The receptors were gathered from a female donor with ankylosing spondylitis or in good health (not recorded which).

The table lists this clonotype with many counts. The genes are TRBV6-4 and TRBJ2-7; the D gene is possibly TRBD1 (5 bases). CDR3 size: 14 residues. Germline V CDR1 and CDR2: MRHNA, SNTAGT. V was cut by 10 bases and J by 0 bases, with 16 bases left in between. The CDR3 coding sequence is TGTGCCAATCCTTGGATTAGGGGCTCCTACGAGCAGTACTTC. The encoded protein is CANPWIRGSYEQYF.

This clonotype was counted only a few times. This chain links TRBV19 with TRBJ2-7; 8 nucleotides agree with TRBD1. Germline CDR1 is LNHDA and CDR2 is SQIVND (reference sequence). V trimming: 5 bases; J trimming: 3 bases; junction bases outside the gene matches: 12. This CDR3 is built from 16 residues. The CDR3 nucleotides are TGTGCCAGTAGTTCGAATGCGGGACAGGCGTTCTACGAGCAGTACTTC. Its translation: CASSSNAGQAFYEQYF. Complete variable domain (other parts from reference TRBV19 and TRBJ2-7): DGGITQSPKYLFRKEGQNVTLSCEQNLNHDAMYWYRQDPGQGLRLIYYSQIVNDFQKGDIAEGYSVSREKKESFPLTVTSAQKNPTAFYLCASSSNAGQAFYEQYFGPGTRLTVT.

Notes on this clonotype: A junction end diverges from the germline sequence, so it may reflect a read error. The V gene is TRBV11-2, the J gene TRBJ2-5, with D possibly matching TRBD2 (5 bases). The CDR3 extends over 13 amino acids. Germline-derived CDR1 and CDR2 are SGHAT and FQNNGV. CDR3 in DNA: TGTGCCAGCAGCCCGAGAACGAGGGAGACCCAGTCCTTC. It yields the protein CASSPRTRETQSF.

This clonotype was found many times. CDR3 in amino acids: CASSLGQQGIGEKLFF. The CDR3 nucleotides are TGTGCCAGCAGCTTAGGCCAACAGGGGATTGGCGAAAAACTGTTTTTT. The chain carries TRBV7-9 and TRBJ1-4; 7 nucleotides match TRBD1. Germline V gene lookup returns CDR1 SEHNR and CDR2 FQNEAQ (reference sequence). The CDR3 length is 16 residues. V lost 1 base, J lost 8 bases, and 10 bases stayed unmatched.

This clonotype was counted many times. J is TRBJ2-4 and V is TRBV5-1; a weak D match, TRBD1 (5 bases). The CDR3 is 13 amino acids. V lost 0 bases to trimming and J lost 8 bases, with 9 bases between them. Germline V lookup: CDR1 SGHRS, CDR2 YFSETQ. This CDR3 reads CASSLGVGDIQYF. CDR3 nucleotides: TGCGCCAGCAGCTTGGGGGTAGGGGACATTCAGTACTTC.

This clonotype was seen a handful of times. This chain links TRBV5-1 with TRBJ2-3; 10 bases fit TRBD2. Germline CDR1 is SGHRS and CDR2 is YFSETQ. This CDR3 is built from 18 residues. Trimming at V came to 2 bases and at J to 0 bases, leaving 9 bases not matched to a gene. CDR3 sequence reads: CASSFRPSGGTSTDTQYF. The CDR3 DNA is TGCGCCAGCAGCTTCCGCCCTAGCGGGGGAACTAGCACAGATACGCAGTATTTT.

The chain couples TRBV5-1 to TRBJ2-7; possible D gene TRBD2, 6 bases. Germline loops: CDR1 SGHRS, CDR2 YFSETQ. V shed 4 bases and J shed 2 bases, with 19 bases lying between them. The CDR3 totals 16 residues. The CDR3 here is CASSPTPVPGAYEQYF. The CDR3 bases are TGCGCCAGCAGCCCTACCCCCGTTCCGGGGGCCTACGAGCAGTACTTC.

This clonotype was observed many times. The DNA for the CDR3 is TGTGCCAGTTCGGGGCTAGCGGGTGACACCGGGGAGCTGTTTTTT. Encoded protein: CASSGLAGDTGELFF. The rearrangement uses TRBV5-5 and TRBJ2-2; 8 bases fit TRBD2. J lost 3 bases, V lost 8 bases, and 9 bases had no gene match. Germline loops: CDR1 SGHKS, CDR2 YYEKEE (reference sequence). The CDR3 spans 15 residues.

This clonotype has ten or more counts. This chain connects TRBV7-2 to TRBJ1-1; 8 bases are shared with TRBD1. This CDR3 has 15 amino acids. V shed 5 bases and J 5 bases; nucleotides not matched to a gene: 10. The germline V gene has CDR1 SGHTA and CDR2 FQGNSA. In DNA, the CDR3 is TGTGCCAGCAGCAATCAGGGGGCCGGGGTGACTGAAGCTTTCTTT. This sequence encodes CASSNQGAGVTEAFF.

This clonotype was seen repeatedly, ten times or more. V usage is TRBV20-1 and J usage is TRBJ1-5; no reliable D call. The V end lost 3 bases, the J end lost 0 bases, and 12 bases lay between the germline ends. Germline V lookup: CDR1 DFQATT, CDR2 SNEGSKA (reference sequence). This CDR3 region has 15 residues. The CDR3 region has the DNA TGCAGTGCTAGGGTTGCAGGTTATAGCAATCAGCCCCAGCATTTT. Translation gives CSARVAGYSNQPQHF.

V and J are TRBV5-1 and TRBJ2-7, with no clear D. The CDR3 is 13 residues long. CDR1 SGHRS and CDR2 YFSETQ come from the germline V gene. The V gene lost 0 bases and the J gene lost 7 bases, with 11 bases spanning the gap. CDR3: CASSLGTLGEQYF. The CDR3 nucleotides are TGCGCCAGCAGCTTGGGAACTCTGGGTGAGCAGTACTTC.

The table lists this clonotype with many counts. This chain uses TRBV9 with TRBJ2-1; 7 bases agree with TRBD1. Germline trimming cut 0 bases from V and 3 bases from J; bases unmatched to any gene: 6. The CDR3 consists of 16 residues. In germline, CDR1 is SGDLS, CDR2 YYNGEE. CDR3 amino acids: CASSVGGGPFYNEQFF. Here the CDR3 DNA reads TGTGCCAGCAGCGTAGGAGGGGGCCCCTTCTACAATGAGCAGTTCTTC.

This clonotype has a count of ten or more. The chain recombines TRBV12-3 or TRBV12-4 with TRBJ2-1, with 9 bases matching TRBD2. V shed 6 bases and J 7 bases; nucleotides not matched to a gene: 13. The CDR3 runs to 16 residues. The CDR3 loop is CASSPRGLAGSNEQFF. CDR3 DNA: TGTGCCAGCAGCCCCCGGGGGCTAGCGGGATCAAATGAGCAGTTCTTC.

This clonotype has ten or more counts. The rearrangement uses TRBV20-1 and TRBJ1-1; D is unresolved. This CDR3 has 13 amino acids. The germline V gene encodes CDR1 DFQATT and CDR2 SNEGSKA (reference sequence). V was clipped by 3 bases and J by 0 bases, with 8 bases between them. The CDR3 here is CSASALMNTEAFF. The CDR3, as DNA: TGCAGTGCTAGCGCACTTATGAACACTGAAGCTTTCTTT.

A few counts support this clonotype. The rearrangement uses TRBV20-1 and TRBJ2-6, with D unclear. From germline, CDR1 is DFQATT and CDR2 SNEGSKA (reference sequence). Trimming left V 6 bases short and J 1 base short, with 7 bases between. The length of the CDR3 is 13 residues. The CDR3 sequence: CSAMWSGANVLTF. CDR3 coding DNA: TGCAGTGCGATGTGGTCTGGGGCCAACGTCCTGACTTTC.

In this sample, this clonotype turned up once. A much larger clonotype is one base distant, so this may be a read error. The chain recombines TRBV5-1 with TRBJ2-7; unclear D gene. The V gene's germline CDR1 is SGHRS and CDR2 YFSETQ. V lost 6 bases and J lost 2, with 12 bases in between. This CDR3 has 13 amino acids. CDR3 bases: TGCGCCAGCATCTTTGGGGAAACCTACGAGCAGTACTTC. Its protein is CASIFGETYEQYF.

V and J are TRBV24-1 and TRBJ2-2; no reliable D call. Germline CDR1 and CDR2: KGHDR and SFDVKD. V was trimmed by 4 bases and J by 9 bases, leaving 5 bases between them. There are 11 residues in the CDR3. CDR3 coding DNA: TGTGCCACCAGTGACCTTCGGGAGCTGTTTTTT. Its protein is CATSDLRELFF.

CDR3 sequence reads: CASLHNTGELFF. As DNA, the CDR3 is TGTGCCAGTCTCCATAACACCGGGGAGCTGTTTTTT. The J gene is TRBJ2-2, the V gene TRBV28; D not resolved. This CDR3 spans 12 amino acids. The germline V gene encodes CDR1 MDHEN and CDR2 SYDVKM. Trimming stripped 9 bases from V and 2 bases from J, with 7 bases between. The full variable domain, its missing parts supplied by reference TRBV28 and TRBJ2-2, is DVKVTQSSRYLVKRTGEKVFLECVQDMDHENMFWYRQDPGLGLRLIYFSYDVKMKEKGDIPEGYSVSREKKERFSLILESASTNQTSMYLCASLHNTGELFFGEGSRLTVL.

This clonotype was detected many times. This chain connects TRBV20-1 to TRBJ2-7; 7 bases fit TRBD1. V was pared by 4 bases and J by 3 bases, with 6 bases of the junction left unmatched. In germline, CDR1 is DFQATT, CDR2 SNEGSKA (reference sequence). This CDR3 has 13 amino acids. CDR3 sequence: CSATSRDSYEQYF. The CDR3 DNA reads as TGCAGTGCTACTTCCCGGGACAGCTACGAGCAGTACTTC.

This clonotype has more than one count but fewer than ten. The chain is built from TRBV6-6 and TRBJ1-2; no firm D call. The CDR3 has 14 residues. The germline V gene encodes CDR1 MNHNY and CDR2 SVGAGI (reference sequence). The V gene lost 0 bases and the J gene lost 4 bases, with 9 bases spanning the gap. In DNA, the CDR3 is TGTGCCAGCAGTTACTCGGGGTCGGGCTATGGCTACACCTTC. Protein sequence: CASSYSGSGYGYTF.

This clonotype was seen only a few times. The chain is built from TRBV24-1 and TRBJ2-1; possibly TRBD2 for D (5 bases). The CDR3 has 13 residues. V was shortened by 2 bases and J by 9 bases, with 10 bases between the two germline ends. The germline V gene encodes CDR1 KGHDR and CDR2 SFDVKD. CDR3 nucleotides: TGTGCCACCAGTGATTCGGACTCACCTGAGCAGTTCTTC. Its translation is CATSDSDSPEQFF.

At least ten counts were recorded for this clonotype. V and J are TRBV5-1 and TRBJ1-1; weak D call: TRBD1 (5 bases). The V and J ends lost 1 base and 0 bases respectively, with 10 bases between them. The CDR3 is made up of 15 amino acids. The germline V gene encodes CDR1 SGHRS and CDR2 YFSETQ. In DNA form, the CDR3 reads TGCGCCAGCAGCTTGACAGGTGTCATGAACACTGAAGCTTTCTTT. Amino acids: CASSLTGVMNTEAFF.

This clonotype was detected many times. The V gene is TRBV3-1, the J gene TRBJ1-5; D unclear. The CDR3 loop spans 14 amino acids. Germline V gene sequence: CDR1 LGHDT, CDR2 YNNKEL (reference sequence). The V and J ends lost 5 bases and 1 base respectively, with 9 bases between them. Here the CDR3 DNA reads TGTGCCAGCAGCGAGGAAATCAGCAATCAGCCCCAGCATTTT. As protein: CASSEEISNQPQHF.

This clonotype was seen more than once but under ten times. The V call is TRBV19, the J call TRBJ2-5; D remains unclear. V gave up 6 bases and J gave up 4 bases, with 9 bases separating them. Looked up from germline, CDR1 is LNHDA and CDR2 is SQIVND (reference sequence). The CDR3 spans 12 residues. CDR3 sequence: CASSSRVETQYF. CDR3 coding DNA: TGTGCCAGTAGCTCACGCGTAGAGACCCAGTACTTC.

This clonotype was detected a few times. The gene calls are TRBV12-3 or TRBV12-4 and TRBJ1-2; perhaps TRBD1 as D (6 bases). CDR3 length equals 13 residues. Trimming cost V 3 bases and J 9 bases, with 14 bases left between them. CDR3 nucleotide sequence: TGTGCCAGCAGTTTGGTCCTCGACAGGAGCTACACCTTC. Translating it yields CASSLVLDRSYTF.

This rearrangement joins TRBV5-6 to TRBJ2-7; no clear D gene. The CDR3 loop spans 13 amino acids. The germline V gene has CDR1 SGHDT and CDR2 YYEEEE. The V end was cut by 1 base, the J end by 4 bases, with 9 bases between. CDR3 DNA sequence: TGTGCCAGCAGCTTGTGGACGCATTACGAGCAGTACTTC. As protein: CASSLWTHYEQYF.

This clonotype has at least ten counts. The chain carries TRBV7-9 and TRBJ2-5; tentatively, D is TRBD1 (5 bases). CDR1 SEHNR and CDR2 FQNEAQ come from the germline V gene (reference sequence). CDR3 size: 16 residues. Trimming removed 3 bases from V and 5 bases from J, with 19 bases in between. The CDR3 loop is CASSLASGRTRETQYF. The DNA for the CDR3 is TGTGCCAGCAGCTTGGCCTCTGGCAGGACAAGGGAGACCCAGTACTTC.

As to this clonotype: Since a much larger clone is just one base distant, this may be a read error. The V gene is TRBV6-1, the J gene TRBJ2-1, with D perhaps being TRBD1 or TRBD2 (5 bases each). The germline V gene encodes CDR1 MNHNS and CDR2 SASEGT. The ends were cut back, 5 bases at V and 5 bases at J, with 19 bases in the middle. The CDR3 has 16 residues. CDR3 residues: CASSPGAGLTDNEQFF. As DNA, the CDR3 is TGTGCCAGCAGTCCTGGGGCGGGCCTAACGGACAATGAGCAGTTCTTC.

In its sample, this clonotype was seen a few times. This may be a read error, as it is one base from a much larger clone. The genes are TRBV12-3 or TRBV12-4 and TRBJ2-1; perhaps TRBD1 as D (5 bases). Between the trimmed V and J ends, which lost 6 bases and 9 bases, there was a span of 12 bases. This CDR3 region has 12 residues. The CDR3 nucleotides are TGTGCCAGCAGCATGACAGTGATTGAGCAGTTCTTC. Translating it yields CASSMTVIEQFF.

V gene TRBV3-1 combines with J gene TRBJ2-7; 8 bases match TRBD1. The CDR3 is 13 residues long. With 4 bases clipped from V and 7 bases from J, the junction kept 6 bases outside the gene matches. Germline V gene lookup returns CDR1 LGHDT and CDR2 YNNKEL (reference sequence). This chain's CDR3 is CASSLQGAGEQYF. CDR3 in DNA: TGTGCCAGCAGCCTGCAGGGGGCGGGGGAGCAGTACTTC.

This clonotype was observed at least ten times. CDR3 nucleotide sequence: TGCGCCAGCAGCCCAGTGCCGGTCGGGAATGAGCAGTTCTTC. Encoded protein: CASSPVPVGNEQFF. The V gene is TRBV5-1, the J gene TRBJ2-1; D is undetermined. Per germline, CDR1 SGHRS and CDR2 YFSETQ. This CDR3 contains 14 residues. V was pared by 4 bases and J by 7 bases, with 15 bases between.